A selection of T cell receptor beta chains follows, all from one sample in a study of T cell repertoires in cytomegalovirus infection. No antigens are known for them. TCRdb ran MiXCR on the reads and lists one entry per CDR3 protein. In the table there are 110,000 to 150,000 distinct CDR3 sequences, 30% to 40% of which are singletons. Sequenced material: CD8+ T cells from cultured PBMCs, taken from culture after CMV antigen stimulation. All receptors derive from a human donor in good health (CMV status not recorded). Some clones in this sample may be carry-over from other donors' samples. Each CDR3 is given with its conserved first and last residue. D genes are given only for firm matches. Not all rows give a size; the values are once, few, many and, for expanded clones, a class.

>.|TRBV19|TRBJ1-1|few
CASSFVTGINFDTEAFF
TGTGCCAGTAGCTTCGTAACAGGAATAAACTTCGACACTGAAGCTTTCTTT
>TRBD1|TRBV6-5|TRBJ1-2|.
CASSYSPGQNYGYTF
TGTGCCAGCAGTTACTCGCCGGGACAGAACTATGGCTACACCTTC
>TRBD1|TRBV27|TRBJ1-6|.
CASSGTEGDYSPLHF
TGTGCCAGCAGTGGGACAGAGGGGGATTATTCACCCCTCCACTTT
>.|TRBV6-5|TRBJ1-1|many
CASSYGAANTEAFF
TGTGCCAGCAGTTACGGGGCCGCGAACACTGAAGCTTTCTTT
>.|TRBV7-8|TRBJ2-2|.
CASSLGSHGELFF
TGTGCCAGCAGCTTAGGTAGTCACGGGGAGCTGTTTTTT
>TRBD1|TRBV20-1|TRBJ2-1|.
CSARDKGGGYNEQFF
TGCAGTGCTAGAGATAAAGGGGGCGGTTACAATGAGCAGTTCTTC
>.|TRBV4-1|TRBJ2-7|few
CASSQGVYEQYF
TGCGCCAGCAGCCAGGGGGTCTACGAGCAGTACTTC
>TRBD2|TRBV12-3/TRBV12-4|TRBJ2-3|many
CASSLELAGGDTQYF
TGTGCCAGCAGTTTAGAACTAGCGGGGGGAGATACGCAGTATTTT
>TRBD2|TRBV2|TRBJ2-7|many
CASRTSGSYEQYF
TGTGCCAGTCGGACTAGCGGGAGCTACGAGCAGTACTTC
>.|TRBV12-3/TRBV12-4|TRBJ1-4|.
CASAGPLLLEKLFF
TGTGCCAGCGCAGGTCCCCTCTTGCTAGAAAAACTGTTTTTT
>.|TRBV4-1|TRBJ2-7|few
CASSQQGRVLYEQYF
TGCGCCAGCAGCCAACAGGGGAGAGTTTTGTACGAGCAGTACTTC
>TRBD1|TRBV6-5|TRBJ1-3|.
CASSLGQGLDTIYF
TGTGCCAGCAGTCTTGGACAGGGATTGGACACCATATATTTT
>TRBD2|TRBV9|TRBJ2-1|.
CASSVEGDYSRNEQFF
TGTGCCAGCAGCGTAGAAGGGGACTACTCTCGAAATGAGCAGTTCTTC
>.|TRBV7-9|TRBJ1-3|many
CASIYGVSGNTIYF
TGTGCCAGCATCTACGGGGTCTCTGGAAACACCATATATTTT
>.|TRBV4-1|TRBJ1-1|.
CASSHEERGAAEAFF
TGCGCCAGCAGCCATGAAGAAAGAGGGGCGGCTGAAGCTTTCTTT
>.|TRBV4-2|TRBJ2-7|.
CASSQELGPGEQYF
TGTGCCAGCAGCCAAGAACTGGGACCGGGGGAGCAGTACTTC
>TRBD1|TRBV19|TRBJ2-1|few
CASSIGQGLDNEQFF
TGTGCCAGTAGTATAGGACAGGGTCTGGACAATGAGCAGTTCTTC
>.|TRBV4-2|TRBJ2-1|.
CASSSPEGGGPLRPFF
TGTGCCAGCAGCTCCCCGGAGGGGGGGGGGCCCCTTAGACCGTTCTTC
>.|TRBV4-1|TRBJ1-4|few
CASSQGGMYITNEKLFF
TGCGCCAGCAGCCAGGGAGGGATGTATATTACTAATGAAAAACTGTTTTTT
>TRBD2|TRBV7-6|TRBJ2-7|few
CASSHTGGEQYF
TGTGCCAGCAGCCACACGGGGGGCGAGCAGTACTTC
>.|TRBV7-2|TRBJ1-6|many
CASSLLEEGSPLHF
TGTGCCAGCAGCTTATTAGAGGAGGGGTCACCCCTCCACTTT
>.|TRBV6-2/TRBV6-3|TRBJ1-2|few
CASSPGQKYGYTF
TGTGCCAGCAGCCCCGGACAGAAATATGGCTACACCTTC
>.|TRBV9|TRBJ2-3|few
CASSVGASTDTQYF
TGTGCCAGCAGCGTAGGTGCCAGCACAGATACGCAGTATTTT
>TRBD1|TRBV19|TRBJ2-2|.
CASSWGTGGPAGELFF
TGTGCCAGTAGTTGGGGGACAGGGGGACCCGCCGGGGAGCTGTTTTTT
>.|TRBV5-6|TRBJ1-5|few
CASSFKGNQPQHF
TGTGCCAGCAGCTTCAAAGGGAATCAGCCCCAGCATTTT
>.|TRBV12-3/TRBV12-4|TRBJ1-6|few
CASSLPGYNSPLHF
TGTGCCAGCAGTTTACCAGGGTATAATTCACCCCTCCACTTT
>.|TRBV5-8|TRBJ2-4|.
CASSFHWTRAKNIQYF
TGTGCCAGCAGCTTTCACTGGACCCGAGCCAAAAACATTCAGTACTTC
>.|TRBV5-4|TRBJ2-4|.
CASSLYRSYF
TGTGCCAGCAGCTTGTACCGGTCGTACTTC
>.|TRBV27|TRBJ2-7|.
CASSLALDIEQYF
TGTGCCAGCAGTTTGGCACTAGACATCGAGCAGTACTTC
>.|TRBV12-3/TRBV12-4|TRBJ1-6|.
CASSPRRRGRGSVSPLHF
TGTGCCAGCAGCCCCAGACGTCGAGGTAGGGGGTCTGTGTCACCCCTCCACTTT
>.|TRBV12-3/TRBV12-4|TRBJ2-7|.
CASSLGHHSYEQYF
TGTGCCAGCAGTTTGGGACACCACTCCTACGAGCAGTACTTC
>.|TRBV10-3|TRBJ2-5|.
CAIRGSEETQYF
TGTGCCATCAGAGGTTCGGAAGAGACCCAGTACTTC
>.|TRBV19|TRBJ2-1|.
CASSIDPPTAGRMVYNEQFF
TGTGCCAGTAGTATAGATCCCCCGACAGCAGGGCGAATGGTCTACAATGAGCAGTTCTTC
>TRBD2|TRBV4-1|TRBJ2-2|few
CASSPGLAVGELFF
TGCGCCAGCAGCCCTGGACTAGCGGTCGGGGAGCTGTTTTTT
>.|TRBV7-9|TRBJ2-3|.
CASSLVSGADTQYF
TGTGCCAGCAGCTTAGTCAGCGGAGCAGATACGCAGTATTTT
>.|TRBV5-1|TRBJ2-7|many
CASSLVQMSSYEQYF
TGCGCCAGCAGCTTGGTACAAATGAGCTCCTACGAGCAGTACTTC
>TRBD1|TRBV4-2|TRBJ1-5|few
CASSQDGTGSNQPQHF
TGTGCCAGCAGCCAAGACGGGACAGGGAGCAATCAGCCCCAGCATTTT
>.|TRBV12-3/TRBV12-4|TRBJ2-5|.
CASSLWGLGETQYF
TGTGCCAGCAGTTTATGGGGCCTAGGAGAGACCCAGTACTTC
>TRBD2|TRBV6-6|TRBJ2-2|once
CASSSGLAKGTGELFF
TGTGCCAGCAGTTCGGGACTAGCTAAGGGCACCGGGGAGCTGTTTTTT
>TRBD1|TRBV27|TRBJ1-5|.
CASSPGQGANQPQHF
TGTGCCAGCAGCCCGGGACAGGGGGCTAATCAGCCCCAGCATTTT
>.|TRBV4-1|TRBJ2-1|.
CASSLVGHNEQFF
TGCGCCAGCAGCCTCGTGGGGCACAATGAGCAGTTCTTC
>.|TRBV19|TRBJ2-1|few
CASSRTFYNEQFF
TGTGCCAGTAGTCGGACTTTCTACAATGAGCAGTTCTTC
>.|TRBV24-1|TRBJ2-2|many
CATSDLWGGNTGELFF
TGTGCCACCAGTGATTTGTGGGGAGGGAACACCGGGGAGCTGTTTTTT
>TRBD1|TRBV7-2|TRBJ1-6|many
CASSLRGGKNSPLHF
TGTGCCAGCAGCTTAAGAGGGGGCAAGAATTCACCCCTCCACTTT
>.|TRBV28|TRBJ2-1|few
CASSWTRSYNEQFF
TGTGCCAGCAGCTGGACGCGTTCCTACAATGAGCAGTTCTTC
>.|TRBV20-1|TRBJ2-3|few
CSCRGGIRDTQYF
TGCAGTTGCAGGGGGGGGATTAGAGATACGCAGTATTTT